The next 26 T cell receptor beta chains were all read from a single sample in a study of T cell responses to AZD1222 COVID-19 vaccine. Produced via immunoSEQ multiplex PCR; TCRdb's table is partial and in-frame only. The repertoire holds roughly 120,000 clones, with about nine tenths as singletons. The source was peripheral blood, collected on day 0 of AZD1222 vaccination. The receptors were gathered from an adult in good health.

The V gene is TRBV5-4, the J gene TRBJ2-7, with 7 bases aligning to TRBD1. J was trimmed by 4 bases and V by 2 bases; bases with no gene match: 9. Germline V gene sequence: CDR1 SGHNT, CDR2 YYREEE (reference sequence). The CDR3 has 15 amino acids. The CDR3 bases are TGTGCCAGCAGCTTTCGGACAGGCCCCGCTTACGAGCAGTACTTC. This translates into CASSFRTGPAYEQYF.

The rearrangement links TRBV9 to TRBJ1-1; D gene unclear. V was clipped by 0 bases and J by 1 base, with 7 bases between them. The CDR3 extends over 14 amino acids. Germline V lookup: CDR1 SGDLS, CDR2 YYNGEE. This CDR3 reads CASSVGSENTEAFF. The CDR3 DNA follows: TGTGCCAGCAGCGTAGGATCTGAGAACACTGAAGCTTTCTTT.

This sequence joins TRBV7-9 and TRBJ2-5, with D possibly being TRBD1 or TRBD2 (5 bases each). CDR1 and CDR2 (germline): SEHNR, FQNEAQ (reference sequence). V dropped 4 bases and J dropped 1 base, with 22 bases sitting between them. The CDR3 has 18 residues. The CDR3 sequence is CASSSLGTGNGIQETQYF. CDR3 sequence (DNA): TGTGCCAGCAGCTCTCTCGGGACGGGAAACGGAATCCAAGAGACCCAGTACTTC.

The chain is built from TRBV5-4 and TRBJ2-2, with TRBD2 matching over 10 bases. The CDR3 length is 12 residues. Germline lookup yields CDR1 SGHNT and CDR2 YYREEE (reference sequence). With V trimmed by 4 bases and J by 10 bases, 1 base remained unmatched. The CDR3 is CASSGTSEELFF. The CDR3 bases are TGTGCCAGCAGCGGGACTAGCGAGGAGCTGTTTTTT.

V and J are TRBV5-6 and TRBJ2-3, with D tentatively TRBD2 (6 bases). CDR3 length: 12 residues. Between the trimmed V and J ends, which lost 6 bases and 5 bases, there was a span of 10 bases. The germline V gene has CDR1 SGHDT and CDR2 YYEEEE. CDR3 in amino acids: CASTVEGDTQYF. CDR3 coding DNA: TGTGCCAGCACCGTGGAGGGAGATACGCAGTATTTT.

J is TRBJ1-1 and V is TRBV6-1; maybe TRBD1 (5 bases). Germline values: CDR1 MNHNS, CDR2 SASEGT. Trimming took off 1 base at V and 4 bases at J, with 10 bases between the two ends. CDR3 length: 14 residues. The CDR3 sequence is CASSEVGGGTEAFF. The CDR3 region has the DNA TGTGCCAGCAGTGAAGTGGGGGGGGGCACTGAAGCTTTCTTT.

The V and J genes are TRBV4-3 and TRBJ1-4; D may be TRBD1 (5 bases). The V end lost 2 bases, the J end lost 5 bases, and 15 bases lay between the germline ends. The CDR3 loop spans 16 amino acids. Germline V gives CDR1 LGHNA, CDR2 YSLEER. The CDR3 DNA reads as TGCGCCAGCAGCCAACGCCCCCCCCAGGGAAATGAAAAACTGTTTTTT. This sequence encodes CASSQRPPQGNEKLFF.

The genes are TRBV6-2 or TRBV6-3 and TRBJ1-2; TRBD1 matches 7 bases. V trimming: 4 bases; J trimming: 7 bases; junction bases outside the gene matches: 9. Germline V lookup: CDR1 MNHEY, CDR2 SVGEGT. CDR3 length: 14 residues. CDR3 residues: CASSFPGGFFGYTF. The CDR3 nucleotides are TGTGCCAGCAGTTTCCCAGGGGGTTTCTTTGGCTACACCTTC.

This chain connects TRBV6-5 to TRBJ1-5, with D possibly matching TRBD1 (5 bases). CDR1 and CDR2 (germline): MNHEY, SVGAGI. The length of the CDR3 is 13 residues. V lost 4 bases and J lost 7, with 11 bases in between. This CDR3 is CASSWTPGQPQHF. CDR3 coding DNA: TGTGCCAGCAGTTGGACACCCGGCCAGCCCCAGCATTTT.

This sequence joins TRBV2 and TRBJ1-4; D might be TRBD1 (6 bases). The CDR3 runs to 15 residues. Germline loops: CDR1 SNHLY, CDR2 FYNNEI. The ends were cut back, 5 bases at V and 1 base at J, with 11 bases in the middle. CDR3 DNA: TGTGCCAGCAGTATAACAGGGATAACTAATGAAAAACTGTTTTTT. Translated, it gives CASSITGITNEKLFF.

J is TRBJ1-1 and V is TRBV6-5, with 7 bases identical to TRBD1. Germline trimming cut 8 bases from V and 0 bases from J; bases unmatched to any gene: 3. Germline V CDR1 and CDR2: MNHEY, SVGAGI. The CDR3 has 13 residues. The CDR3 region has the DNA TGTGCCAGCGGGGACAGCCTGAACACTGAAGCTTTCTTT. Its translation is CASGDSLNTEAFF.

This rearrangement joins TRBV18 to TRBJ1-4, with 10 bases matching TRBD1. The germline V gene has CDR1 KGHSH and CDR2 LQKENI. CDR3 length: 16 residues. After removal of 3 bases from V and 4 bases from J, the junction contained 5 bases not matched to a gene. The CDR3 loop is CASSPRQGANNEKLFF. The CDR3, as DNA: TGTGCCAGCTCACCTCGACAGGGGGCCAATAATGAAAAACTGTTTTTT.

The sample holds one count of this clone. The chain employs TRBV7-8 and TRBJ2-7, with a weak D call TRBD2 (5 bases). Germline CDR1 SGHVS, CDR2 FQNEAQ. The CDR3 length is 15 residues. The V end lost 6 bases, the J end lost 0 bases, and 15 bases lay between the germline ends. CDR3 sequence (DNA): TGTGCCAGCAGTTCCCGAGAGGGTATCTCCTACGAGCAGTACTTC. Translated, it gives CASSSREGISYEQYF.

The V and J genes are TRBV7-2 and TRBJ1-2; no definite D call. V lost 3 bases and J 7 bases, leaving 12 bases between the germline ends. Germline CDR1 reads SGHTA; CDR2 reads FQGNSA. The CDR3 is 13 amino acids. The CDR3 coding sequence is TGTGCCAGCAGCTTTAGCGGGGAAGCTGGCTACACCTTC. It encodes CASSFSGEAGYTF. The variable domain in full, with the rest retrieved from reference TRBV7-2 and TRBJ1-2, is GAGVSQSPSNKVTEKGKDVELRCDPISGHTALYWYRQSLGQGLEFLIYFQGNSAPDKSGLPSDRFSAERTGGSVSTLTIQRTQQEDSAVYLCASSFSGEAGYTFGSGTRLTVV.

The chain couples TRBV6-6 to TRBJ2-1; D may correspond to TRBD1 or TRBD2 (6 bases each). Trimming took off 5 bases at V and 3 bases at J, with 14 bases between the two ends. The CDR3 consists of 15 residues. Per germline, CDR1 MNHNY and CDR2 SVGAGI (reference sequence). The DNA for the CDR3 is TGTGCCAGCAGTAAAGGGGGGCCAATCTACAATGAGCAGTTCTTC. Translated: CASSKGGPIYNEQFF.

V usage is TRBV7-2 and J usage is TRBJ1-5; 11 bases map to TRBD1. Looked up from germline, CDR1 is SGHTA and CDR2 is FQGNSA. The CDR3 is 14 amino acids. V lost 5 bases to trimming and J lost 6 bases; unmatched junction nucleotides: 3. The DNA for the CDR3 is TGTGCCAGCAGCCCAGGGACAGGGGGTCAGCCCCAGCATTTT. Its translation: CASSPGTGGQPQHF.

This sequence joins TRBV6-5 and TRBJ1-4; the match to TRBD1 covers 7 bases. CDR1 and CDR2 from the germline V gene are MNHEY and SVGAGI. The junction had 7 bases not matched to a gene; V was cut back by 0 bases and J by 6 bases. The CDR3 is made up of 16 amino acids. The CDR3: CASSYSTGRGDEKLFF. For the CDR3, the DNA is TGTGCCAGCAGTTACTCGACGGGCAGGGGGGATGAAAAACTGTTTTTT.

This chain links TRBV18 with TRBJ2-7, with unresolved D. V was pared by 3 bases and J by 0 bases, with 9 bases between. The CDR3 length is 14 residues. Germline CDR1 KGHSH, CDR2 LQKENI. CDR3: CASSPGVGSYEQYF. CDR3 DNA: TGTGCCAGCTCACCGGGTGTGGGCTCCTACGAGCAGTACTTC.

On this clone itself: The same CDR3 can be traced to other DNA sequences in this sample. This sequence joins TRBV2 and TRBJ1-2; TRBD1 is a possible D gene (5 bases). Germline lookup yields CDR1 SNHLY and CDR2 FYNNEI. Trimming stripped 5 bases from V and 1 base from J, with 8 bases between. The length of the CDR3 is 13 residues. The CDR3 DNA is TGTGCCAGCAGTCGGGACGTTAACTATGGCTACACCTTC. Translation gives CASSRDVNYGYTF.

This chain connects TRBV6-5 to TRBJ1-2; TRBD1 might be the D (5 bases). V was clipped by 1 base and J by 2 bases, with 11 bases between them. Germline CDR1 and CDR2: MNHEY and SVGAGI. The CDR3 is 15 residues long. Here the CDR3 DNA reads TGTGCCAGCAGTTACTATGGCCAGGGAAACTATGGCTACACCTTC. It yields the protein CASSYYGQGNYGYTF.

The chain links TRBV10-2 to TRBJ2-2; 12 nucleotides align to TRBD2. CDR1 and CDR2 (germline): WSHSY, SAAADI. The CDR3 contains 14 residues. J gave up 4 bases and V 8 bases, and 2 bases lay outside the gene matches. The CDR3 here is CASGLAGSTGELFF. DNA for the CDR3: TGCGCCAGCGGACTAGCGGGGAGCACCGGGGAGCTGTTTTTT.

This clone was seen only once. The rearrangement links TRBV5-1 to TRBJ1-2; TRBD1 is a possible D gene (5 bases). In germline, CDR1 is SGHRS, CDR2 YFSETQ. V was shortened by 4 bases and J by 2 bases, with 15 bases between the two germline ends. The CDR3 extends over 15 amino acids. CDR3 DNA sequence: TGCGCCAGCAGCCCTGCCGGGACGCAGAACTATGGCTACACCTTC. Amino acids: CASSPAGTQNYGYTF.

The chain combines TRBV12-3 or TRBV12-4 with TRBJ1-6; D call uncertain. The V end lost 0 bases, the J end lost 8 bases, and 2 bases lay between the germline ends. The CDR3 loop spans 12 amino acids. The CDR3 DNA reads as TGTGCCAGCAGTTTAGCGGATTCACCCCTCCACTTT. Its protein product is CASSLADSPLHF.

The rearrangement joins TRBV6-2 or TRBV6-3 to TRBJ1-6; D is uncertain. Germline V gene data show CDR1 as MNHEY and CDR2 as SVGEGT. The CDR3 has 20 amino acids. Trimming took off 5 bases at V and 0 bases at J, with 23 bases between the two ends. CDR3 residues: CASSAKGGSWKSSYNSPLHF. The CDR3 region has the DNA TGTGCCAGCAGTGCCAAGGGAGGCTCTTGGAAAAGCTCCTATAATTCACCCCTCCACTTT.

The CDR3 protein is CASSQGGIHGYTF. The CDR3 DNA reads TGTGCCAGCAGCCAAGGGGGTATCCACGGCTACACCTTC. This chain uses TRBV14 with TRBJ1-2, with no clear D. Germline V lookup: CDR1 SGHDN, CDR2 FVKESK. The CDR3 sequence is 13 residues long. The V gene lost 1 base and the J gene lost 8 bases, with 11 bases spanning the gap.

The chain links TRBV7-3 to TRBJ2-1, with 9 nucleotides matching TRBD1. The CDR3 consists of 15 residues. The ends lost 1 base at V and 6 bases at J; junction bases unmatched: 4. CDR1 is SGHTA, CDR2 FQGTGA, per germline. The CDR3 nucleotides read TGTGCCAGCAGCTTAAGAGGGGACAGGGTCAATGAGCAGTTCTTC. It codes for CASSLRGDRVNEQFF.